The present entry profiles one T cell receptor beta chain with its context. Its specificity is unknown. One end of the junction does not line up with germline, which may come from a read error. RNA was extracted from bulk tissue without any cell sorting. Distant lung tissue was collected more than 3 cm away from the tumor edge. Newly diagnosed lung cancer patients had thoracic surgery in China, August–late 2014, without prior chemotherapy. This specimen comes from a study of tumor and adjacent non-tumor tissue in lung cancer. Study background: The patients, around 11 men and roughly 5 women, were about 30 to 76 with stage I to III disease. Broader study findings: Normal lung showed higher cumulative top 100 clone frequency than tumor. Significantly higher TCR diversity was found in tumor than normal lung.

Germline CDR1 is SQVTM and CDR2 is ANQGSEA. This CDR3 spans 15 amino acids. A modified ARM-PCR protocol with three rounds of nested PCR amplified TCRbeta. MiXCR, run by TCRdb on the multiplex PCR reads, gives a single entry per CDR3 protein. Of over 100,000 distinct CDR3 sequences listed, under 65% are singletons. Specimen: distant non-tumor lung tissue. This TCR was sampled from a man in his 60s with non-small cell lung cancer. The chain joins TRBV29-1 to TRBJ1-3; 7 bases map to TRBD1. The CDR3 region has the DNA TGCAGCGTTAGAGCGGGACAGCTCTCTGTAAACACCATATATTTT. Protein sequence: CSVRAGQLSVNTIYF. Supplemented by reference TRBV29-1 and TRBJ1-3, the full variable domain reads SAVISQKPSRDICQRGTSLTIQCQVDSQVTMMFWYRQQPGQSLTLIATANQGSEATYESGFVIDKFPISRPNLTFSTLTVSNMSPEDSSIYLCSVRAGQLSVNTIYFGEGSWLTVV.